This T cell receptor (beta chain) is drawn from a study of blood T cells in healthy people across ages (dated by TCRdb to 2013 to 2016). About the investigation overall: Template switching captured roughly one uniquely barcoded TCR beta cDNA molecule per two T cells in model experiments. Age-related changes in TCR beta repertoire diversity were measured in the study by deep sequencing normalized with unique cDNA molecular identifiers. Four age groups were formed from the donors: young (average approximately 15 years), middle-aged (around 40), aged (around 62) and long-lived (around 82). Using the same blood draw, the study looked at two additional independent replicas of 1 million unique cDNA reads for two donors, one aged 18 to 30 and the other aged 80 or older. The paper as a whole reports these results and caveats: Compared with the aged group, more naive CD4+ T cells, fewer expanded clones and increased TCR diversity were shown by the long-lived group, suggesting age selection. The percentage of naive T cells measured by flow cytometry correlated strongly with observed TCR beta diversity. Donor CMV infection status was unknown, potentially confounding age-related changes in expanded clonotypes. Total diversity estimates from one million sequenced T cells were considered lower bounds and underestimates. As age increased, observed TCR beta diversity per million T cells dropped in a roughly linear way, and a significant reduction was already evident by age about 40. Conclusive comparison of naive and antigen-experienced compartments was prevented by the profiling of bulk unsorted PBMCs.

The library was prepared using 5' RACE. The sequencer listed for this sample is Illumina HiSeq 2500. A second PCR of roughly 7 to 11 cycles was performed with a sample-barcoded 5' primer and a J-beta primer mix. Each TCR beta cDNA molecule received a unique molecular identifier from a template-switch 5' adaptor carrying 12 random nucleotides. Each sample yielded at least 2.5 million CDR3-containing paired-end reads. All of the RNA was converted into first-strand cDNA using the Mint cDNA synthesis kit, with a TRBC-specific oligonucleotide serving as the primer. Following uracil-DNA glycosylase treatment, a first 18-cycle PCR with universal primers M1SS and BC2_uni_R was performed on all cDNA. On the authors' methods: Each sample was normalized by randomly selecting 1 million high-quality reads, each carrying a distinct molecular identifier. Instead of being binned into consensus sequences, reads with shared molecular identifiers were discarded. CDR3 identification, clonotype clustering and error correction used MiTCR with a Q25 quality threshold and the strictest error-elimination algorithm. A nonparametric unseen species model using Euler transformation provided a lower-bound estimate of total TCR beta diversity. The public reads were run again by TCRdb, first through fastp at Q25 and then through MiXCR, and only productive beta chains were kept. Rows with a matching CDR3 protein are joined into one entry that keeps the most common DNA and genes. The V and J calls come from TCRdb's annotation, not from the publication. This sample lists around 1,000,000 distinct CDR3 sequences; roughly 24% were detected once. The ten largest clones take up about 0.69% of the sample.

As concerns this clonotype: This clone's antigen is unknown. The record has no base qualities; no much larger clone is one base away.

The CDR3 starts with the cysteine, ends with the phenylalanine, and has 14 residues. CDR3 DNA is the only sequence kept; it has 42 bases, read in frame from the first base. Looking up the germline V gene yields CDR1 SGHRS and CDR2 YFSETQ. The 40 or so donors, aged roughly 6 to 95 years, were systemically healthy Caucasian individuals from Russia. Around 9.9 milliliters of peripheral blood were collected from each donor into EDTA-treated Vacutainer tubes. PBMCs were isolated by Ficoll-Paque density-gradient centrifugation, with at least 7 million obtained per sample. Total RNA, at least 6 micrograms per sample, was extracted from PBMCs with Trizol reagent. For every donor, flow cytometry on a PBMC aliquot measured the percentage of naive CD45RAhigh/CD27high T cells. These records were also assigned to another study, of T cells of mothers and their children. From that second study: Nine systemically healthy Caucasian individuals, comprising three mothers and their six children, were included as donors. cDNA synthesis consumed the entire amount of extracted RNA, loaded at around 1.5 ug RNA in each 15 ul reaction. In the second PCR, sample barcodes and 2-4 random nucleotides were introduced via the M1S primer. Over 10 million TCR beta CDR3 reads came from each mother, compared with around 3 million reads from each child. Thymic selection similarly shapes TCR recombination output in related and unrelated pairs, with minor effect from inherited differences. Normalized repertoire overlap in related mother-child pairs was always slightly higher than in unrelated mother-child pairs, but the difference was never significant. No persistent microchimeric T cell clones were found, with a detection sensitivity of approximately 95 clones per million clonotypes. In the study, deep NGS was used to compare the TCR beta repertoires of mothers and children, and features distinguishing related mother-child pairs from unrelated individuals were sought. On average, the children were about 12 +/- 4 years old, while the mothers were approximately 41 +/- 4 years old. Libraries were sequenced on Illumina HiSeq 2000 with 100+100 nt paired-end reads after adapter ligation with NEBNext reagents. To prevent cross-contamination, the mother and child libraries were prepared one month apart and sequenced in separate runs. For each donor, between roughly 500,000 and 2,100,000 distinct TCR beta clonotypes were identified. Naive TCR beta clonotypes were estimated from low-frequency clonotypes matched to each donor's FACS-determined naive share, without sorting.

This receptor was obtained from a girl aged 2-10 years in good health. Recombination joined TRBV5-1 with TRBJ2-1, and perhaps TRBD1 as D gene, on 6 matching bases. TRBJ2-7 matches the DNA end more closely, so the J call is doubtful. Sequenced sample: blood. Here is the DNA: TGCGCCAGCAGCTTGGCACAGGGATCGGGTGAGCAGTACTTC. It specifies CASSLAQGSGEQYF.